This entry concerns a single TCR beta chain. The record originates from a study of T cell changes during pregnancy in multiple sclerosis. Assay: immunoSEQ multiplex PCR; the TCRdb copy retains only in-frame clones and omits some. The sample consists of approximately 100,000 clones, around 93% of them appearing once. CDR1 and CDR2 from the germline V gene are KGHSH and LQKENI. V was trimmed by 3 bases and J by 5 bases, leaving 13 bases between them. The CDR3 has 15 residues. V and J are TRBV18 and TRBJ2-2; D not certain. The clonotype was recovered from a female donor with multiple sclerosis, enrolled in a pregnancy study. Material: peripheral blood, obtained in the third trimester of pregnancy. CDR3 bases: TGTGCCAGCTCACCTCAAGACGGGTTAACCGGGGAGCTGTTTTTT. It translates to CASSPQDGLTGELFF.